These 9 T cell receptor beta chains were sequenced from one sample in a study of spatial heterogeneity in lung cancer. No antigen has been identified for these receptors. Study conclusions and caveats: Mutation counts in tumors were tracked by counts of expanded intratumoral alpha and beta TCRs.

One entry per CDR3 protein, called by TCRdb with MiXCR from the 5' RACE reads. This table has 5,200 or so distinct CDR3 sequences, roughly 7.4% appearing once. Indicated time point: sample taken at primary tumor resection. The sample was lung tumor tissue, taken at surgery. The receptors shown here come from a male donor with early-stage non-small cell lung cancer.

This clonotype showed up many times. The chain is built from TRBV19 and TRBJ1-5; perhaps TRBD1 as D (5 bases). V was pared by 10 bases and J by 2 bases, with 12 bases between. Germline V CDR1 and CDR2: LNHDA, SQIVND (reference sequence). The CDR3 sequence is 13 residues long. This CDR3 is CATGEGRNQPQHF. The CDR3 nucleotides are TGTGCCACCGGGGAGGGACGCAATCAGCCCCAGCATTTT.

By proportion, this clonotype is medium-sized. The chain combines TRBV3-1 with TRBJ2-7; perhaps TRBD2 as D (6 bases). The V gene lost 3 bases and the J gene lost 3 bases, with 12 bases spanning the gap. In germline, CDR1 is LGHDT, CDR2 YNNKEL (reference sequence). CDR3 size: 14 residues. DNA of the CDR3: TGTGCCAGCAGCCATAATGGGGGAGGCTACGAGCAGTACTTC. Translation: CASSHNGGGYEQYF.

This clonotype was seen at least ten times. This chain links TRBV6-6 with TRBJ2-7; D might be TRBD1 or TRBD2, each matching 5 bases. CDR1 is MNHNY and CDR2 is SVGAGI in the germline V gene (reference sequence). The CDR3 has 13 amino acids. Trimming removed 5 bases from V and 1 base from J, with 9 bases in between. The CDR3 sequence is CASSRDGSYEQYF. In nucleotides, the CDR3 is TGTGCCAGCAGTCGGGACGGGTCCTACGAGCAGTACTTC.

This clonotype was counted ten times or more. J is TRBJ2-7 and V is TRBV5-1, with D perhaps matching TRBD2 (6 bases). This CDR3 region has 13 residues. The germline V and J ends were trimmed by 3 bases and 1 base, with 8 bases remaining between them. Germline CDR1 is SGHRS and CDR2 is YFSETQ. The CDR3 region is CASSWRDSYEQYF. In DNA form, the CDR3 reads TGCGCCAGCAGCTGGAGGGATTCCTACGAGCAGTACTTC.

The sample holds many counts of this clonotype. CDR3 sequence (DNA): TGTGCCAGCGTCCTGGGGCGCGGCGGGCAAGAGACCCAGTACTTC. This codes for CASVLGRGGQETQYF. The V call is TRBV6-2 or TRBV6-3, the J call TRBJ2-5; tentatively, D is TRBD1 or TRBD2 (5 bases each). Trimming took off 8 bases at V and 2 bases at J, with 18 bases between the two ends. The CDR3 covers 15 residues. The germline V gene has CDR1 MNHEY and CDR2 SVGEGT.

This clonotype is categorized as medium-sized. The V call is TRBV4-1, the J call TRBJ2-1, with no clear D. CDR1 and CDR2 from the germline V gene are MGHRA and YSYEKL. CDR3 size: 15 residues. V gave up 4 bases and J gave up 0 bases, with 10 bases separating them. The CDR3 loop reads CASSPTESSYNEQFF. For the CDR3, the DNA is TGCGCCAGCAGCCCAACAGAGAGCTCCTACAATGAGCAGTTCTTC.

This clonotype is medium-sized in the sample. V and J are TRBV10-3 and TRBJ2-3; no definite D call. The CDR3 covers 13 residues. V was shortened by 4 bases and J by 4 bases, with 9 bases between the two germline ends. Germline assignment: CDR1 ENHRY and CDR2 SYGVKD. The CDR3 DNA reads as TGTGCCATCAGTGTTGTGAGCGCAGATACGCAGTATTTT. This translates into CAISVVSADTQYF.

This clonotype turned up a few times. This sequence joins TRBV6-6 and TRBJ2-3, with a possible D match to TRBD2 (5 bases). Germline V gene sequence: CDR1 MNHNY, CDR2 SVGAGI (reference sequence). Trimming cost V 6 bases and J 8 bases, with 12 bases left between them. The CDR3 sequence is 12 residues long. CDR3 DNA sequence: TGTGCCAGCAGCTCCGACGGGGTTACGCAGTATTTT. Its protein is CASSSDGVTQYF.

This clonotype came up many times. J is TRBJ2-7 and V is TRBV20-1; TRBD2 matches at 8 bases. V was pared by 6 bases and J by 5 bases, with 24 bases of the junction left unmatched. The length of the CDR3 is 18 residues. CDR1 and CDR2 (germline): DFQATT, SNEGSKA (reference sequence). CDR3 residues: CSATGGEDRTLVGHEQYF. CDR3 nucleotides: TGCAGTGCCACCGGGGGGGAGGACCGGACCCTGGTTGGCCACGAGCAGTACTTC.